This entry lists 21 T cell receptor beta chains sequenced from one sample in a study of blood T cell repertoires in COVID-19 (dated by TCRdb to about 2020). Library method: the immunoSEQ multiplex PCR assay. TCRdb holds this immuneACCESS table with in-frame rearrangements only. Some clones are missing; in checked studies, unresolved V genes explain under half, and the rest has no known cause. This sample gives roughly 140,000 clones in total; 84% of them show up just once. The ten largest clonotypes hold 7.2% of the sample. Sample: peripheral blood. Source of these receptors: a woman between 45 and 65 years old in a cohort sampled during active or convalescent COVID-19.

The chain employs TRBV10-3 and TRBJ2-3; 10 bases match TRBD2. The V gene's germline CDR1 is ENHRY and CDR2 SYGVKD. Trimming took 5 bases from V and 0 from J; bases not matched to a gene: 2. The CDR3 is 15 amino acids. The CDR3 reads CAISPSGSSTDTQYF. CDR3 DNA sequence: TGTGCCATCAGTCCTAGCGGGAGTAGCACAGATACGCAGTATTTT.

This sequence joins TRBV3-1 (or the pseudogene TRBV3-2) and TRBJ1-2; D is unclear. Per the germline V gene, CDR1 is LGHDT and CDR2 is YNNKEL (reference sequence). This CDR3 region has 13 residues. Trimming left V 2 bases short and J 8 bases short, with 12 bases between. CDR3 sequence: CASSQLLAGGYTF. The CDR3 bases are TGTGCCAGCAGCCAATTATTAGCGGGGGGCTACACCTTC.

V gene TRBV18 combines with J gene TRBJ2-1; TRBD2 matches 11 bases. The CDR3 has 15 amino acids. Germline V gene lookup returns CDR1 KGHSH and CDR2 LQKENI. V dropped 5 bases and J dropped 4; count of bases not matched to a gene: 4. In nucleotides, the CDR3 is TGTGCCAGCTCAGTACTAGCGGGGGTTTACAATGAGCAGTTCTTC. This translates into CASSVLAGVYNEQFF.

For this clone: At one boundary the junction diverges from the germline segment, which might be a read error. The CDR3 sequence: CASSDSGQVAGNTIYF. As DNA, the CDR3 is TGTGCCAGCAGTGACTCCGGACAGGTGGCTGGAAACACCATATATTTT. V is TRBV6-6 and J is TRBJ1-3, with 7 bases aligning to TRBD1. This CDR3 has 16 amino acids. In germline, CDR1 is MNHNY, CDR2 SVGAGI (reference sequence).

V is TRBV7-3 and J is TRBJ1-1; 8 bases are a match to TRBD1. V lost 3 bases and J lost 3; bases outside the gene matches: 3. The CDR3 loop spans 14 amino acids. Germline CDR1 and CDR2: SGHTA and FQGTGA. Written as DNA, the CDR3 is TGTGCCAGCAGCTTTACAGGGGGGGACACTGAAGCTTTCTTT. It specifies CASSFTGGDTEAFF.

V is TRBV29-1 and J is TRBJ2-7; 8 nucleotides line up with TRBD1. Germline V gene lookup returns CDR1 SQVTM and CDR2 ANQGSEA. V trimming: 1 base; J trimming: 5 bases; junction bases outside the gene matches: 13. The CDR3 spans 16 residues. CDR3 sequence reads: CSVEGSLGQGDHEQYF. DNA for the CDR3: TGCAGCGTTGAAGGGTCCCTCGGACAGGGCGACCACGAGCAGTACTTC.

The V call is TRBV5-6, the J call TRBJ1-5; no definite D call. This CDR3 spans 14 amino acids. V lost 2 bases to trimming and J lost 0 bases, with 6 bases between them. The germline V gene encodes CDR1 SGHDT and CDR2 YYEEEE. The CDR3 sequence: CASSFFYSNQPQHF. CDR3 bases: TGTGCCAGCAGCTTTTTTTATAGCAATCAGCCCCAGCATTTT.

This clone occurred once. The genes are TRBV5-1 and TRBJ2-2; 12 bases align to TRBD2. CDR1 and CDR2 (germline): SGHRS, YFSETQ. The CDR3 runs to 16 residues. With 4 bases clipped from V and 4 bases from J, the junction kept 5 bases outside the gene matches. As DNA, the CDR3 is TGCGCCAGCAGCCAACTAGCGGGGGGCGGCACCGGGGAGCTGTTTTTT. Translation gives CASSQLAGGGTGELFF. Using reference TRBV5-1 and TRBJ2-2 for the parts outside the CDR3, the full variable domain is KAGVTQTPRYLIKTRGQQVTLSCSPISGHRSVSWYQQTPGQGLQFLFEYFSETQRNKGNFPGRFSGRQFSNSRSEMNVSTLELGDSALYLCASSQLAGGGTGELFFGEGSRLTVL.

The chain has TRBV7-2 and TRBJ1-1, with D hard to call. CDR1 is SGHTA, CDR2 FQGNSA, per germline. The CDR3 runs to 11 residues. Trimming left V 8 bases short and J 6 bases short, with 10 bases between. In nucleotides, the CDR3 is TGTGCCAGCGGGCTTGTAGCTGAAGCTTTCTTT. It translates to CASGLVAEAFF.

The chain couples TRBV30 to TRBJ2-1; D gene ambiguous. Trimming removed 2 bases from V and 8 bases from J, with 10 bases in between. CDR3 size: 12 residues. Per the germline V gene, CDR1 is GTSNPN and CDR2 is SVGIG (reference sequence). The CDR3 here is CAWSKPPDEQFF. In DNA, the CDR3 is TGTGCCTGGAGTAAGCCCCCCGATGAGCAGTTCTTC.

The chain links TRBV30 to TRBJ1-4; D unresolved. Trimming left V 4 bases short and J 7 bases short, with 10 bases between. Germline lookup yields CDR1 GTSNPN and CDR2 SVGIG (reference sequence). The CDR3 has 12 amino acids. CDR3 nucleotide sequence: TGTGCCTGGAAAGCATCGAGTGAAAAACTGTTTTTT. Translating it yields CAWKASSEKLFF.

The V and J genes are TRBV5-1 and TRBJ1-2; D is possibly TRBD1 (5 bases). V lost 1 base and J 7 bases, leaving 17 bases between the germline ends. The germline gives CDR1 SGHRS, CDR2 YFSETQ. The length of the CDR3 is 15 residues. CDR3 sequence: CASSLHPGLSLGYTF. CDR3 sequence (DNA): TGCGCCAGCAGCTTGCACCCGGGACTCTCTCTTGGCTACACCTTC.

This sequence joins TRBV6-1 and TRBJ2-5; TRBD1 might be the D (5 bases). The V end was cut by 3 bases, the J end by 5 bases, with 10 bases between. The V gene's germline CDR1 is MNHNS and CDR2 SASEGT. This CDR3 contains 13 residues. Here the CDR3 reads CASSDQGLETQYF. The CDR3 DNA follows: TGTGCCAGCAGTGATCAGGGTTTGGAGACCCAGTACTTC.

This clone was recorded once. CDR3 amino acids: CASSITSGQGHYEQYF. The CDR3 nucleotides are TGTGCCAGTAGTATCACCTCGGGACAGGGACACTACGAGCAGTACTTC. This chain joins TRBV19 and TRBJ2-7; 9 bases are shared with TRBD1. With V trimmed by 3 bases and J by 3 bases, 9 bases remained unmatched. CDR3 length: 16 amino acids. From germline, CDR1 is LNHDA and CDR2 SQIVND (reference sequence).

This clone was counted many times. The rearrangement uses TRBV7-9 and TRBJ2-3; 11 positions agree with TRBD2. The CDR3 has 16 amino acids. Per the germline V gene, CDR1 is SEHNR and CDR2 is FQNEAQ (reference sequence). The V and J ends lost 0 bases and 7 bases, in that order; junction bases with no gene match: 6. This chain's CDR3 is CASSLARASGGHTQYF. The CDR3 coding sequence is TGTGCCAGCAGCTTAGCGCGGGCTAGCGGGGGGCATACGCAGTATTTT.

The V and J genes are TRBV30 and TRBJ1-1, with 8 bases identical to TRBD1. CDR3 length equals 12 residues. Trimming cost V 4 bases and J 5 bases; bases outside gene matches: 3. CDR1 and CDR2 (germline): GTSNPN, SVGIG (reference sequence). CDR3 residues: CAWNRGRTEAFF. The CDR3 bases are TGTGCCTGGAACAGGGGGAGGACTGAAGCTTTCTTT.

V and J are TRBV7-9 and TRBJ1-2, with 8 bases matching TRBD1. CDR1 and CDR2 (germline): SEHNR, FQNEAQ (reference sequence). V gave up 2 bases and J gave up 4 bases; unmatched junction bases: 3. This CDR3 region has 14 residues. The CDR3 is CASSLWDRSYGYTF. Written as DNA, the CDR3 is TGTGCCAGCAGCTTATGGGACAGGAGCTATGGCTACACCTTC.

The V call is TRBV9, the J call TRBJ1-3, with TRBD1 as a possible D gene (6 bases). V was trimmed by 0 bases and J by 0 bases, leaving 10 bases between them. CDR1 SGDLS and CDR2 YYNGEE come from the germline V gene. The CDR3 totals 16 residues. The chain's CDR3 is CASSVAGGPSGNTIYF. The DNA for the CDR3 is TGTGCCAGCAGCGTAGCGGGGGGCCCCTCTGGAAACACCATATATTTT.

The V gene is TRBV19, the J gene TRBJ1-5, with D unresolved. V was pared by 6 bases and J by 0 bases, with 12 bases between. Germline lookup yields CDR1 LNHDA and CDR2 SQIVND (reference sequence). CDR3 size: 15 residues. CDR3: CASRNGRVSNQPQHF. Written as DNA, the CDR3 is TGTGCCAGTAGAAATGGGAGGGTTAGCAATCAGCCCCAGCATTTT.

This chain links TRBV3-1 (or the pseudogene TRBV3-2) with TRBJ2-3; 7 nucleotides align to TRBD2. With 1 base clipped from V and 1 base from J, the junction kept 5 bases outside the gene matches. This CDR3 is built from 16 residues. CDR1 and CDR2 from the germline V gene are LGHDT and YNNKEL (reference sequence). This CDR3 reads CASSQALRGGTDTQYF. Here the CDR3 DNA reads TGTGCCAGCAGCCAAGCCCTACGGGGGGGCACAGATACGCAGTATTTT.

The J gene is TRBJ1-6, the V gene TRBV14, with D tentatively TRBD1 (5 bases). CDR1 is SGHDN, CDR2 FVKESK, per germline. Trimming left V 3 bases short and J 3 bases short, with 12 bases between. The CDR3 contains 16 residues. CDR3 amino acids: CASSQGLQVYNSPLHF. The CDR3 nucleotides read TGTGCCAGCAGCCAGGGATTACAGGTCTATAATTCACCCCTCCACTTT. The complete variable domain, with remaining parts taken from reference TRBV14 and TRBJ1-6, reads EAGVTQFPSHSVIEKGQTVTLRCDPISGHDNLYWYRRVMGKEIKFLLHFVKESKQDESGMPNNRFLAERTGGTYSTLKVQPAELEDSGVYFCASSQGLQVYNSPLHFGNGTRLTVT.